This T cell receptor beta chain was identified in a study of blood T cell repertoires in COVID-19. Profiled with immunoSEQ multiplex PCR; TCRdb holds only in-frame clones, not every one. The profile shows around 280,000 clones, around 88% of them singletons. Germline CDR1 is SGHAT and CDR2 is FQNNGV. With V trimmed by 0 bases and J by 7 bases, 5 bases remained unmatched. This CDR3 is built from 17 residues. This TCR was sampled from a woman aged 40 to 50 who had recovered from COVID-19. What was sequenced was PBMCs or T cells enriched from blood (not recorded which). The genes are TRBV11-2 and TRBJ2-1, with 14 bases fitting TRBD2. The CDR3: CASSLDRGTSGSNEQFF. The CDR3 coding sequence is TGTGCCAGCAGCTTAGATAGGGGGACTAGCGGGAGTAATGAGCAGTTCTTC. The variable domain in full, completed from reference TRBV11-2 and TRBJ2-1, reads EAGVAQSPRYKIIEKRQSVAFWCNPISGHATLYWYQQILGQGPKLLIQFQNNGVVDDSQLPKDRFSAERLKGVDSTLKIQPAKLEDSAVYLCASSLDRGTSGSNEQFFGPGTRLTVL.